Below are 6 T cell receptor beta chains sequenced from a single sample in a study of blood T cell repertoires in COVID-19. Sequenced by immunoSEQ multiplex PCR; TCRdb stores in-frame clones only, minus some. The sample consists of more than 110,000 clones, 70% to 90% of them appearing once. The sample was peripheral blood. Receptors originate from a man aged 50-60 years with acute or convalescent COVID-19.

The genes are TRBV19 and TRBJ1-1; no reliable D call. The germline V and J ends were trimmed by 6 bases and 0 bases, with 14 bases remaining between them. The CDR3 spans 15 residues. Germline assignment: CDR1 LNHDA and CDR2 SQIVND (reference sequence). The CDR3 nucleotides read TGTGCCAGTAGCTTTCAAGCGCTGCTGAACACTGAAGCTTTCTTT. Translation: CASSFQALLNTEAFF.

The sample holds one count of this clone. The chain has TRBV27 and TRBJ1-2; D is perhaps TRBD1 (5 bases). The CDR3 covers 15 residues. CDR1 and CDR2 (germline): MNHEY, SMNVEV (reference sequence). The V and J ends lost 8 bases and 2 bases respectively, with 18 bases between them. CDR3 coding DNA: TGTGCCAGCCACTCAGCGGGGACGATAAACTATGGCTACACCTTC. Its protein product is CASHSAGTINYGYTF.

The chain links TRBV30 to TRBJ1-1; D perhaps matches TRBD1 (5 bases). The CDR3 sequence is 13 residues long. The germline V and J ends were trimmed by 4 bases and 2 bases, with 11 bases remaining between them. Looked up from germline, CDR1 is GTSNPN and CDR2 is SVGIG (reference sequence). CDR3 amino acids: CAWTWGVNTEAFF. The CDR3, as DNA: TGTGCCTGGACTTGGGGGGTTAACACTGAAGCTTTCTTT.

The chain uses TRBV19 and TRBJ1-1; D gene uncertain. The CDR3 loop spans 11 amino acids. Germline lookup yields CDR1 LNHDA and CDR2 SQIVND (reference sequence). With 5 bases removed from V and 3 bases from J, the gap between germline ends came to 4 bases. CDR3 region: CASSLYTEAFF. The CDR3 DNA is TGTGCCAGTAGTCTCTACACTGAAGCTTTCTTT.

This clone was found once. The rearrangement joins TRBV2 to TRBJ2-1, with D perhaps matching TRBD1 (6 bases). The CDR3 length is 13 residues. The germline CDR1 and CDR2 sequences are SNHLY and FYNNEI. The ends were cut back, 6 bases at V and 9 bases at J, with 15 bases in the middle. The CDR3 spells CASRRFGGGEQFF. The CDR3 DNA reads TGTGCCAGCAGACGTTTTGGGGGCGGTGAGCAGTTCTTC.

The chain uses TRBV30 and TRBJ1-4, with a weak D call TRBD1 (6 bases). V was shortened by 1 base and J by 10 bases, with 16 bases between the two germline ends. The germline CDR1 and CDR2 sequences are GTSNPN and SVGIG (reference sequence). The CDR3 contains 14 residues. The CDR3 region has the DNA TGTGCCTGGAGTGATAAGGCAGGGGAGAGAAAACTGTTTTTT. Residues: CAWSDKAGERKLFF. Using reference TRBV30 and TRBJ1-4 for the parts outside the CDR3, the full variable domain is SQTIHQWPATLVQPVGSPLSLECTVEGTSNPNLYWYRQAAGRGLQLLFYSVGIGQISSEVPQNLSASRPQDRQFILSSKKLLLSDSGFYLCAWSDKAGERKLFFGSGTQLSVL.